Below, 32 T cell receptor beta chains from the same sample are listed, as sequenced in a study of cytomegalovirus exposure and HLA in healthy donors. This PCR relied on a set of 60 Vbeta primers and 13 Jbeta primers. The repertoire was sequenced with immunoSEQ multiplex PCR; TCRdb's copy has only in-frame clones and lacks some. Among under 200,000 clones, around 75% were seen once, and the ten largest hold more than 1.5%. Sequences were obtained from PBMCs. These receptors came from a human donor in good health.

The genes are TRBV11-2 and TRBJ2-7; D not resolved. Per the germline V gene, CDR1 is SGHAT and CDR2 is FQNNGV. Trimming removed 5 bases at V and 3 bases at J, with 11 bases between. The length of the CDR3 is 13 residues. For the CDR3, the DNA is TGTGCCAGCAGCAACATCCGTCACTACGAGCAGTACTTC. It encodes CASSNIRHYEQYF.

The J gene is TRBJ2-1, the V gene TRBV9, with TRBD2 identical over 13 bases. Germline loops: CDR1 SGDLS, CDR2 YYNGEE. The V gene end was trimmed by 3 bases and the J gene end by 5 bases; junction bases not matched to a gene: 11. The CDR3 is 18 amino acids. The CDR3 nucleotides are TGTGCCAGCAGCGAGTGTAGGACTAGCGGGGGCAAACACAATGAGCAGTTCTTC. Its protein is CASSECRTSGGKHNEQFF.

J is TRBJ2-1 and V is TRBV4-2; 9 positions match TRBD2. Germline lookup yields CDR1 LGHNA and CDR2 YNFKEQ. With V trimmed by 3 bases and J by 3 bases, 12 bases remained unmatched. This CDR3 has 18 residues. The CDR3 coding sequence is TGTGCCAGCAGCCATGTAGCGGGGGATCTATTCAGCTACAATGAGCAGTTCTTC. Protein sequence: CASSHVAGDLFSYNEQFF.

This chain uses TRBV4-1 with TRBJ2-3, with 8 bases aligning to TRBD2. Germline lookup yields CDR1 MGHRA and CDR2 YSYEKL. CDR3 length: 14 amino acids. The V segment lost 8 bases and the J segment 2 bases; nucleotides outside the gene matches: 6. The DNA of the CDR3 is TGCGCCAGCGTAGCGGGGACGAACACAGATACGCAGTATTTT. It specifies CASVAGTNTDTQYF.

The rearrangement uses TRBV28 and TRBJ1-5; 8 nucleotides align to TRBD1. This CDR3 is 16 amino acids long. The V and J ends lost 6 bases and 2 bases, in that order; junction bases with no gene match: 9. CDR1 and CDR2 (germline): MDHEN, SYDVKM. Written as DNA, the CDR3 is TGTGCCAGCAGCACTGTGACAGGGGTAGGCAATCAGCCCCAGCATTTT. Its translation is CASSTVTGVGNQPQHF. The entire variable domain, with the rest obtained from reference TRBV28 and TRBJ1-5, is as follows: DVKVTQSSRYLVKRTGEKVFLECVQDMDHENMFWYRQDPGLGLRLIYFSYDVKMKEKGDIPEGYSVSREKKERFSLILESASTNQTSMYLCASSTVTGVGNQPQHFGDGTRLSIL.

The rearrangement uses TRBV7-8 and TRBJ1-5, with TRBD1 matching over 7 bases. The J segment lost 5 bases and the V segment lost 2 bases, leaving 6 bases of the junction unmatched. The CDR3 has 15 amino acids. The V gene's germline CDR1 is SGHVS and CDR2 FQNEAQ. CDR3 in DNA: TGTGCCAGCAGCTTACCTCGGGACAGCTATCAGCCCCAGCATTTT. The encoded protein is CASSLPRDSYQPQHF.

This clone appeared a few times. This chain's CDR3 is CASSDSSGGTDTQYF. DNA for the CDR3: TGTGCCAGCAGTGACTCTAGCGGGGGCACAGATACGCAGTATTTT. The V and J genes are TRBV6-4 and TRBJ2-3; 8 nucleotides align to TRBD2. J lost 1 base, V lost 0 bases, and 0 bases had no gene match. This CDR3 has 15 residues. CDR1 and CDR2 from the germline V gene are MRHNA and SNTAGT.

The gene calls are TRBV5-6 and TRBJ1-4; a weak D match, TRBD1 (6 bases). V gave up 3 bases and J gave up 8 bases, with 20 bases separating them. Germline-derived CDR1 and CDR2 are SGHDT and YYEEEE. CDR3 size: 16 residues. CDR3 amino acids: CASSSEQGAGWEKLFF. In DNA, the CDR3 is TGTGCCAGCAGCTCAGAACAGGGCGCCGGTTGGGAAAAACTGTTTTTT.

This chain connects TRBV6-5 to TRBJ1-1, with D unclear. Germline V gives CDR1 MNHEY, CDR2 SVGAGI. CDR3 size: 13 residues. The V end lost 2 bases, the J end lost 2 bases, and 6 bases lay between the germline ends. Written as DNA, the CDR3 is TGTGCCAGCAGTTACGGCAGAAACACTGAAGCTTTCTTT. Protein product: CASSYGRNTEAFF.

This CDR3 is CASSQFEETGELFF. The CDR3 DNA follows: TGTGCCAGCAGCCAATTCGAGGAAACCGGGGAGCTGTTTTTT. The chain uses TRBV14 and TRBJ2-2, with D uncertain. Trimming shortened V by 2 bases and J by 5 bases, and 9 bases separated the two germline ends. Germline V lookup: CDR1 SGHDN, CDR2 FVKESK. The CDR3 extends over 14 amino acids.

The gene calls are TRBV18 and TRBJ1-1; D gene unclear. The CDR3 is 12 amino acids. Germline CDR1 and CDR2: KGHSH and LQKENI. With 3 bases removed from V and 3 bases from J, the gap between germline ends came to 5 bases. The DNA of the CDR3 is TGTGCCAGCTCACCTCGAGACACTGAAGCTTTCTTT. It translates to CASSPRDTEAFF.

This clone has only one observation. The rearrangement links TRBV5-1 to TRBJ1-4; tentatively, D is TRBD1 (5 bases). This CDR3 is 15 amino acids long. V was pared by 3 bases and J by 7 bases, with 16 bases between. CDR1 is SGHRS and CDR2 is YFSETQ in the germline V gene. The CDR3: CASSSGPGQGEKLFF. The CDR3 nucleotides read TGCGCCAGCAGCTCCGGACCCGGCCAGGGTGAAAAACTGTTTTTT.

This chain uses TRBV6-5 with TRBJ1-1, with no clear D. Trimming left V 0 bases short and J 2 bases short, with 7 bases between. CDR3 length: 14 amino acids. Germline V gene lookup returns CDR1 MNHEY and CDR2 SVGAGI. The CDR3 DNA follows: TGTGCCAGCAGTTACTCAAAGAGAAACACTGAAGCTTTCTTT. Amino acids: CASSYSKRNTEAFF.

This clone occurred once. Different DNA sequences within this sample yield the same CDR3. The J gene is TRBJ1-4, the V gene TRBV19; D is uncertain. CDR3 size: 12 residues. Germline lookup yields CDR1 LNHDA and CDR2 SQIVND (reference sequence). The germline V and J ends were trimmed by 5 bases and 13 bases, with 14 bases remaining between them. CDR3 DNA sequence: TGTGCCAGTAGTGCTTTGGGGAGGTCACTGTTTTTT. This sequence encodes CASSALGRSLFF.

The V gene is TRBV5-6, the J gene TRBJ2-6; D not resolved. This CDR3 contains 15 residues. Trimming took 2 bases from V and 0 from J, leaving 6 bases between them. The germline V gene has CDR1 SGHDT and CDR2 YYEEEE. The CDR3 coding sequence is TGTGCCAGCAGCTTTTCTTTCTCTGGGGCCAACGTCCTGACTTTC. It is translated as CASSFSFSGANVLTF.

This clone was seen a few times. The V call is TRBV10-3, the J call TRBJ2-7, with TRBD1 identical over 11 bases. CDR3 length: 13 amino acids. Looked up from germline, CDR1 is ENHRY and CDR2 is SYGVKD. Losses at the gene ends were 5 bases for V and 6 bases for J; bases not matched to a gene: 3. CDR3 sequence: CAISPGTGGEQYF. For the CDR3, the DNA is TGTGCCATCAGTCCCGGGACAGGGGGCGAGCAGTACTTC.

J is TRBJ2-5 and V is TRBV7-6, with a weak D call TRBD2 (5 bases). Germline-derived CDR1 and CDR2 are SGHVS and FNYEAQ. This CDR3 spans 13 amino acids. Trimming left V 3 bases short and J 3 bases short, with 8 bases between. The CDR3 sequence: CASSFRREETQYF. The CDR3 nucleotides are TGTGCCAGCAGCTTTCGGCGGGAAGAGACCCAGTACTTC.

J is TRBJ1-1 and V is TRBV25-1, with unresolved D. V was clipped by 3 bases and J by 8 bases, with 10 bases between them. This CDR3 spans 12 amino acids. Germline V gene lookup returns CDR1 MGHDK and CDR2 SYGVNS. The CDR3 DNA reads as TGTGCCAGCAGTGACCCTGACTCAGAAGCTTTCTTT. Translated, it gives CASSDPDSEAFF. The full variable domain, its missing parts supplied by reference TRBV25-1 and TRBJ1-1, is EADIYQTPRYLVIGTGKKITLECSQTMGHDKMYWYQQDPGMELHLIHYSYGVNSTEKGDLSSESTVSRIRTEHFPLTLESARPSHTSQYLCASSDPDSEAFFGQGTRLTVV.

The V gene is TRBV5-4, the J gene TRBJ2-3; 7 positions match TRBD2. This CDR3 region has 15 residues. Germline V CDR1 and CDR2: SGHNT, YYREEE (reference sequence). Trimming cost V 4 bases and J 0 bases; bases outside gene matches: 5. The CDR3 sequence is CASSASSGSTDTQYF. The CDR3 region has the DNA TGTGCCAGCAGCGCATCTAGCGGAAGCACAGATACGCAGTATTTT.

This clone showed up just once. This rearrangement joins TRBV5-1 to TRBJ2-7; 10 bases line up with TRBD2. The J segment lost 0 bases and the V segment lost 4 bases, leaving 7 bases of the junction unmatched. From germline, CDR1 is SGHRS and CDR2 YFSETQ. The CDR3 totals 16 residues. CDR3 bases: TGCGCCAGCAGCCAACCTTGGACTAGCGGCTCCTACGAGCAGTACTTC. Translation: CASSQPWTSGSYEQYF.

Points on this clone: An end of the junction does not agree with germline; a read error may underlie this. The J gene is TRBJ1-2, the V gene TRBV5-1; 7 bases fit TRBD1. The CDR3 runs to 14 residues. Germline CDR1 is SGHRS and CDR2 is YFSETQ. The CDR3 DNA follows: TGCGCCAGCAGCCCTGGGACAGCTAACTGTGGCTACACCTTC. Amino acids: CASSPGTANCGYTF.

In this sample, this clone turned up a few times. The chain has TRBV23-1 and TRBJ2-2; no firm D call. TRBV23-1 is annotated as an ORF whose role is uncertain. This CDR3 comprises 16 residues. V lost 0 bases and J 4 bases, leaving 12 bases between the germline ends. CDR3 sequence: CASSQSLVWPTGELFF. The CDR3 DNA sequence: TGCGCCAGCAGTCAATCTCTAGTCTGGCCCACCGGGGAGCTGTTTTTT.

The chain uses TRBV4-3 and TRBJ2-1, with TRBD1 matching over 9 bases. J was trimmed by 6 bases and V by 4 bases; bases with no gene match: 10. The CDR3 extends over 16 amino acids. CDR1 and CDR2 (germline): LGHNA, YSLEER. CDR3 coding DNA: TGCGCCAGCAGCCCGAACAGGGGGCTTGTGGTCAATGAGCAGTTCTTC. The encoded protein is CASSPNRGLVVNEQFF.

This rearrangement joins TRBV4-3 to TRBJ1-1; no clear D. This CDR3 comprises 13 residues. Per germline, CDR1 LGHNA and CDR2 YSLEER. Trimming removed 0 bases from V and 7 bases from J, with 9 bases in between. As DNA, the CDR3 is TGCGCCAGCAGCCAAGATCACAGCGGTGAAGCTTTCTTT. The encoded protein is CASSQDHSGEAFF.

CDR3 in amino acids: CASSLGGGTGELFF. CDR3 in DNA: TGTGCCAGCAGCCTCGGGGGGGGCACCGGGGAGCTGTTTTTT. V is TRBV9 and J is TRBJ2-2; 8 bases map to TRBD2. The CDR3 length is 14 residues. Per the germline V gene, CDR1 is SGDLS and CDR2 is YYNGEE. V was pared by 4 bases and J by 4 bases, with 3 bases of the junction left unmatched.

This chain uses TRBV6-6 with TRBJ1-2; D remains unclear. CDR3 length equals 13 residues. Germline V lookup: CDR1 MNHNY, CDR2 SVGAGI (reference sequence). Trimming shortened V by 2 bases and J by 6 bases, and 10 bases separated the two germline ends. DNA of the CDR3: TGTGCCAGCAGTTACCTGGTGCAGGATGGCTACACCTTC. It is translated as CASSYLVQDGYTF.

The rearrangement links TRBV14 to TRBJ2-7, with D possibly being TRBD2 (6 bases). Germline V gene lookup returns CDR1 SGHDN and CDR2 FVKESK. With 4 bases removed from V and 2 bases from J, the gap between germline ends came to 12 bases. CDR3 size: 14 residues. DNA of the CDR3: TGTGCCAGCAGCCTTAGCGGCCCTACCTACGAGCAGTACTTC. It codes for CASSLSGPTYEQYF.

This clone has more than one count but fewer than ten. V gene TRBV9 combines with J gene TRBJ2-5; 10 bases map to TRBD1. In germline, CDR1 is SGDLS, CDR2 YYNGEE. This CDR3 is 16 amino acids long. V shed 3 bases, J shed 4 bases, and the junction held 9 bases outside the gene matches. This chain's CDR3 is CASSGPGTGVRETQYF. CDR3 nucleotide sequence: TGTGCCAGCAGCGGTCCCGGGACAGGGGTACGAGAGACCCAGTACTTC.

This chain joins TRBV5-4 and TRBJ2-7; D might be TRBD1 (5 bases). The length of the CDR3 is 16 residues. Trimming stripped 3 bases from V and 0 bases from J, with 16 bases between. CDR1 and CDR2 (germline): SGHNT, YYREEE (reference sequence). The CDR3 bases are TGTGCCAGCAGCTGGGGTGGGGCAGTGGGCTCCTACGAGCAGTACTTC. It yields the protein CASSWGGAVGSYEQYF.

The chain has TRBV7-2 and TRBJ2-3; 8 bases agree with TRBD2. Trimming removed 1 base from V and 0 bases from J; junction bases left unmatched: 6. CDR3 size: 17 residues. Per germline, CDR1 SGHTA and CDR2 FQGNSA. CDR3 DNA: TGTGCCAGCAGCTTAGGACGGGGGGGATCGAGCACAGATACGCAGTATTTT. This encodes CASSLGRGGSSTDTQYF.

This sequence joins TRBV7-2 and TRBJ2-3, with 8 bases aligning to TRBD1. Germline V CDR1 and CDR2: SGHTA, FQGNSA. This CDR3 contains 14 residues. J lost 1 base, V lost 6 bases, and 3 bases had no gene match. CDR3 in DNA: TGTGCCAGCAGTTTGGACAGGGGCACAGATACGCAGTATTTT. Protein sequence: CASSLDRGTDTQYF.

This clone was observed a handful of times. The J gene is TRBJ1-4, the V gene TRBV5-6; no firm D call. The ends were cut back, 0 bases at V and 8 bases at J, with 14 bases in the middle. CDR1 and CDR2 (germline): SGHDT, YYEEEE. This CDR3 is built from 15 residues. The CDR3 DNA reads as TGTGCCAGCAGCTTGGTGGGATCCCGAGGGGAAAAACTGTTTTTT. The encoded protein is CASSLVGSRGEKLFF.